This T cell receptor beta chain emerged from a study of T cell repertoires in cytomegalovirus infection. At the level of the study: It was recently identified HLA-C-restricted and well-studied HLA-B-restricted CMV epitopes that the study used. Findings of the study overall: Identification of carriers of CMV plus the relevant HLA was achieved through cumulative public TCR beta family frequency. Ex vivo responses were dominated by HLA-C-restricted CMV-specific TCR beta clonotypes.

A note on this clonotype: Its matching antigen is unknown.

A single record per CDR3 protein comes from TCRdb applying MiXCR to the reads. The sample carries about half a million distinct CDR3 sequences, roughly a third recorded once. The sample was cultured PBMCs, taken from culture after CMV antigen stimulation. The sequence derives from a human donor in good health (CMV status not recorded). Some clones in this sample may be carry-over from other donors' samples.

CDR3 in DNA: TGTGCCAGCAGCATCGCAATCGGTCCTGACTATGGCTACACCTTC. Amino acids: CASSIAIGPDYGYTF. This chain joins TRBV7-2 and TRBJ1-2; D is unresolved. This CDR3 contains 15 residues. Trimming cost V 5 bases and J 3 bases, with 16 bases left between them. Germline CDR1 reads SGHTA; CDR2 reads FQGNSA.